One and the same sample provided the 8 T cell receptor beta chains below, sequenced in a study of cytomegalovirus exposure and HLA in healthy donors. The PCR employed 60 Vbeta primers together with 13 Jbeta primers. Repertoires were generated with immunoSEQ multiplex PCR, while TCRdb's copy carries only in-frame clones and drops some. In the table there are some 150,000 clones, more than 80% of which are singletons. The sequencing input was PBMCs. Receptors were obtained from a woman between 18 and 30 years old in good health and CMV-seropositive.

V gene TRBV9 combines with J gene TRBJ2-7; 9 bases line up with TRBD1. Per germline, CDR1 SGDLS and CDR2 YYNGEE. The CDR3 extends over 15 amino acids. V shed 0 bases and J 5 bases; nucleotides not matched to a gene: 6. This chain's CDR3 is CASSVGETGGHEQYF. The CDR3 nucleotides read TGTGCCAGCAGCGTAGGGGAGACAGGGGGGCACGAGCAGTACTTC.

J is TRBJ1-5 and V is TRBV6-6; D possibly corresponds to TRBD1 (5 bases). Per the germline V gene, CDR1 is MNHNY and CDR2 is SVGAGI (reference sequence). The ends were cut back, 6 bases at V and 4 bases at J, with 10 bases in the middle. The CDR3 is 13 amino acids. In DNA form, the CDR3 reads TGTGCCAGCAGCGACACAGGTAATCAGCCCCAGCATTTT. This gives the protein CASSDTGNQPQHF.

The V call is TRBV7-9, the J call TRBJ1-3; TRBD1 aligns across 7 bases. CDR3 length: 14 residues. V lost 4 bases and J lost 7; bases outside the gene matches: 7. Germline CDR1 and CDR2: SEHNR and FQNEAQ (reference sequence). CDR3 residues: CASSSEGAGNTIYF. The CDR3 DNA sequence: TGTGCCAGCAGCTCTGAGGGGGCAGGGAACACCATATATTTT.

This clone was counted between two and nine times. The V call is TRBV11-2, the J call TRBJ2-5; 10 bases align to TRBD2. Germline V gene sequence: CDR1 SGHAT, CDR2 FQNNGV. CDR3 length equals 17 residues. J lost 1 base, V lost 6 bases, and 11 bases had no gene match. Here the CDR3 DNA reads TGTGCCAGCAGTCCCCAAGGTCTAGCGGGGGTCCAAGAGACCCAGTACTTC. As protein: CASSPQGLAGVQETQYF.

The CDR3 protein is CASSPVQGRVVQETQYF. The CDR3 DNA follows: TGCGCCAGCAGCCCAGTACAGGGGAGAGTGGTCCAAGAGACCCAGTACTTC. J is TRBJ2-5 and V is TRBV4-1, with 7 bases identical to TRBD1. J lost 1 base, V lost 4 bases, and 12 bases had no gene match. This CDR3 comprises 17 residues. Germline V lookup: CDR1 MGHRA, CDR2 YSYEKL.

This clone was found a few times. V is TRBV5-6 and J is TRBJ1-1, with D perhaps TRBD1 (5 bases). In germline, CDR1 is SGHDT, CDR2 YYEEEE. Deletions cut 5 bases from V and 0 bases from J, with 17 bases between. The CDR3 contains 16 residues. Written as DNA, the CDR3 is TGTGCCAGCAGTCCCGGGGGGGGGACCCTGAACACTGAAGCTTTCTTT. Protein sequence: CASSPGGGTLNTEAFF.

The V gene is TRBV11-1, the J gene TRBJ1-2, with a possible D match to TRBD1 (5 bases). Germline CDR1 reads SGHAT; CDR2 reads FQDESV (reference sequence). The CDR3 spans 12 residues. V lost 1 base and J 9 bases, leaving 9 bases between the germline ends. The CDR3 nucleotides are TGTGCCAGCAGCTTAGAAGGGGCTCGCTACACCTTC. Amino acids: CASSLEGARYTF.

This rearrangement joins TRBV18 to TRBJ1-6; D is ambiguous. V dropped 6 bases and J dropped 8 bases, with 23 bases sitting between them. The length of the CDR3 is 17 residues. Germline CDR1 KGHSH, CDR2 LQKENI. The CDR3 is CASSPPSAPPGHSPLHF. The CDR3 coding sequence is TGTGCCAGCTCCCCTCCCTCTGCGCCCCCGGGTCATTCACCCCTCCACTTT.